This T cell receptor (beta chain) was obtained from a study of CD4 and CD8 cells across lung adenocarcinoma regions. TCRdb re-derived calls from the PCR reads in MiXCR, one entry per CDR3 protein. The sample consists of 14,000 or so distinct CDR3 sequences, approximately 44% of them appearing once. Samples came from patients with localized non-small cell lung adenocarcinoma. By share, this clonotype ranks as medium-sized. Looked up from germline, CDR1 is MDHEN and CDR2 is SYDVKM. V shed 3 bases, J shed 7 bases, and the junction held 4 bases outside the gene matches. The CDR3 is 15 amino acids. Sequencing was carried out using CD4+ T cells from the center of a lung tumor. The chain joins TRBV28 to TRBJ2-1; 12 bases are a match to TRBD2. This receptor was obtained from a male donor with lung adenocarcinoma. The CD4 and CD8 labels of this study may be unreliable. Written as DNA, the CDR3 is TGTGCCAGCAGTTTCTCGACTAGCGGGAGAAATGAGCAGTTCTTC. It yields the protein CASSFSTSGRNEQFF.